These T cell receptor beta chains were read from a single sample in a study of cytomegalovirus exposure and HLA in healthy donors. Data came from immunoSEQ multiplex PCR; TCRdb stores just in-frame clones and leaves some out. This sample has 100,000 to 150,000 clones, with 75% to 90% found just once. The sequencing sample was made of PBMCs. These receptors originate from a young woman in good health and CMV-seronegative. The CDR3 runs from the conserved cysteine through the conserved F or W. The order of the fields is V gene, J gene, clone size, CDR3 protein. Rows give clone size only sometimes, using once, few, many, or a class for an expanded clone.

v_gene: TRBV2; j_gene: TRBJ2-3; abundance: once; CDR3aa: CATRLGADTQYF
v_gene: TRBV6-5; j_gene: TRBJ1-5; abundance: once; CDR3aa: CASSYSGGNQPQHF
v_gene: TRBV6-5; j_gene: TRBJ2-3; abundance: once; CDR3aa: CATVAGTGATDTQYF
v_gene: TRBV20-1; j_gene: TRBJ2-7; abundance: NA; CDR3aa: CSATNPGEQYF
v_gene: TRBV5-1; j_gene: TRBJ2-2; abundance: once; CDR3aa: CASSLAAAGELFF
v_gene: TRBV7-3; j_gene: TRBJ1-2; abundance: NA; CDR3aa: CASSLERVGYTF
v_gene: TRBV5-1; j_gene: TRBJ2-3; abundance: once; CDR3aa: CASSQRTSASTDTQYF
v_gene: TRBV7-3; j_gene: TRBJ1-2; abundance: NA; CDR3aa: CASSLDRGYGYTF
v_gene: TRBV5-1; j_gene: TRBJ1-3; abundance: NA; CDR3aa: CASSWGQSGNTIYF
v_gene: TRBV5-6; j_gene: TRBJ1-2; abundance: NA; CDR3aa: CASSIGQGASGYTF
v_gene: TRBV19; j_gene: TRBJ1-5; abundance: NA; CDR3aa: CASSIVFRGDQPQHF
v_gene: TRBV19; j_gene: TRBJ1-2; abundance: NA; CDR3aa: CASSWDRGPNYGYTF
v_gene: TRBV7-9; j_gene: TRBJ2-7; abundance: NA; CDR3aa: CASRKLAFDEQYF
v_gene: TRBV5-1; j_gene: TRBJ1-4; abundance: NA; CDR3aa: CASSFPLGGRPEKLFF
v_gene: TRBV4-1; j_gene: TRBJ2-7; abundance: once; CDR3aa: CASSPLGQGLYEQYF
v_gene: TRBV5-1; j_gene: TRBJ2-1; abundance: once; CDR3aa: CASSETGTGVNEQFF
v_gene: TRBV21-1; j_gene: TRBJ2-1; abundance: NA; CDR3aa: CASSTHRDRAHEQFF
v_gene: TRBV5-1; j_gene: TRBJ1-2; abundance: NA; CDR3aa: CASSLGIGGGINYGYTF
v_gene: TRBV7-3; j_gene: TRBJ2-3; abundance: NA; CDR3aa: CASSQAGLSTDTQYF
v_gene: TRBV5-1; j_gene: TRBJ1-3; abundance: NA; CDR3aa: CASSPSTGSAGNTIYF
v_gene: TRBV6-5; j_gene: TRBJ1-2; abundance: NA; CDR3aa: CASTVQTYGYTF
v_gene: TRBV4-1; j_gene: TRBJ2-7; abundance: NA; CDR3aa: CASSPKRGGYGEQYF
v_gene: TRBV11-3; j_gene: TRBJ2-3; abundance: NA; CDR3aa: CASSSGLTDTQYF
v_gene: TRBV18; j_gene: TRBJ2-7; abundance: NA; CDR3aa: CASSPPSARGYEQYF
v_gene: TRBV7-7; j_gene: TRBJ2-1; abundance: NA; CDR3aa: CASSSTVSTYNEQFF
v_gene: TRBV7-9; j_gene: TRBJ1-4; abundance: NA; CDR3aa: CASSLTLRGGEKLFF
v_gene: TRBV6-1; j_gene: TRBJ2-6; abundance: once; CDR3aa: CASKPSGANVLTF
v_gene: TRBV5-1; j_gene: TRBJ1-2; abundance: NA; CDR3aa: CASSLERGVHGYTF
v_gene: TRBV18; j_gene: TRBJ1-1; abundance: NA; CDR3aa: CASSPMGGVTEAFF
v_gene: TRBV2; j_gene: TRBJ2-7; abundance: NA; CDR3aa: CASSEIDEQYF
v_gene: TRBV6-6; j_gene: TRBJ2-7; abundance: NA; CDR3aa: CASNQGRGSSWYF
v_gene: TRBV7-9; j_gene: TRBJ2-1; abundance: NA; CDR3aa: CASSLPSHSGGYEQFF
v_gene: TRBV6-5; j_gene: TRBJ2-7; abundance: NA; CDR3aa: CASSYSTSGGFYEQYF
v_gene: TRBV5-1; j_gene: TRBJ2-3; abundance: NA; CDR3aa: CASSLGTGTTDTQYF
v_gene: TRBV19; j_gene: TRBJ1-1; abundance: NA; CDR3aa: CASSITRNTEAFF
v_gene: TRBV11-2; j_gene: TRBJ2-1; abundance: NA; CDR3aa: CASTLPWTVNEQFF
v_gene: TRBV4-1; j_gene: TRBJ1-1; abundance: NA; CDR3aa: CASSQGPQGGTEAFF
v_gene: TRBV11-2; j_gene: TRBJ1-5; abundance: NA; CDR3aa: CASSLGNRLNQPQHF
v_gene: TRBV6-6; j_gene: TRBJ1-6; abundance: NA; CDR3aa: CASSVSRQGISPLHF
v_gene: TRBV19; j_gene: TRBJ2-4; abundance: NA; CDR3aa: CASSIGLYSSTGGENIQYF
v_gene: TRBV11-1; j_gene: TRBJ2-1; abundance: NA; CDR3aa: CASSLDRGTYNEQFF
v_gene: TRBV5-1; j_gene: TRBJ1-1; abundance: NA; CDR3aa: CASSLGLTGYGTEAFF
v_gene: TRBV9; j_gene: TRBJ1-3; abundance: medium-sized; CDR3aa: CASSDRRGGGNTIYF
v_gene: TRBV19; j_gene: TRBJ2-1; abundance: NA; CDR3aa: CASRDYLYNEQFF